This T cell receptor beta chain was sequenced for a study of blood T cell repertoires in COVID-19. Sequenced by immunoSEQ multiplex PCR; TCRdb stores in-frame clones only, minus some. The repertoire has about 150,000 clones, 80% of them found once; the top ten carry about 0.58%. The germline V gene has CDR1 SGHRS and CDR2 YFSETQ. The V end was cut by 0 bases, the J end by 6 bases, with 9 bases between. The CDR3 consists of 13 residues. J is TRBJ1-1 and V is TRBV5-1, with D unclear. This clonotype was obtained from a man aged 55 to 70 with acute or convalescent COVID-19. The sample consisted of peripheral blood. The CDR3 reads CASSLDSISEAFF. CDR3 bases: TGCGCCAGCAGCTTGGACAGCATCTCTGAAGCTTTCTTT.